A selection of T cell receptor beta chains follows, all from one sample in a study of regulatory T cells in long-lasting Graves disease. TCRdb reprocessed the multiplex PCR reads with MiXCR, giving one entry per CDR3 protein. Of roughly 430,000 distinct CDR3 sequences detected, roughly 15% appear once; the ten largest clones hold around 10%. This same sample was also taken into another study, of T cells in Graves' hyperthyroidism and ophthalmopathy.

Sequencing was performed on peripheral blood mononuclear cells (PBMCs), taken at new diagnosis, from a patient treated with antithyroid drugs. Receptors originate from a woman between 25 and 40 years old with Graves disease. Both conserved end residues are part of each CDR3. A D gene is named only where the DNA matches it firmly. Not every row has a clone size; where given, it reads once, few, many or a size class.

J gene	V gene	D gene	clone size	CDR3 DNA	CDR3 protein
TRBJ2-2	TRBV12-3/TRBV12-4	-	many	TGTGCCAGCACCAGAGTGAGAAGCACCGGGGAGCTGTTTTTT	CASTRVRSTGELFF
TRBJ2-5	TRBV27	-	-	TGTGCCAGCAGTTTAAGGGGTTGGCAGGGCCAAGAGACCCAGTACTTC	CASSLRGWQGQETQYF
TRBJ2-1	TRBV28	TRBD1	-	TGTGCCAGCACCGACCGGACAGGGAGCGATGAGCAGTTCTTC	CASTDRTGSDEQFF
TRBJ2-1	TRBV11-2	-	many	TGTGCCAGCAGCTGGTTTAGCAACTACAATGAGCAGTTCTTC	CASSWFSNYNEQFF
TRBJ2-7	TRBV11-2	-	few	TGTGCCAGCAGCTTGGAGCAGGGCCGTTACACCTACGAGCAGTACTTC	CASSLEQGRYTYEQYF
TRBJ1-3	TRBV12-3/TRBV12-4	TRBD1	many	TGTGCCAGCGGGACAGGTGAAAACACCATATATTTT	CASGTGENTIYF
TRBJ2-7	TRBV5-1	-	-	TGCGCCAGCAGCGAAACAGGGCAGGGTTACGAGCAGTACTTC	CASSETGQGYEQYF
TRBJ1-1	TRBV18	TRBD1	-	TGTGCCAGCTCCCCCCGGGACAGGGACACTGAAGCTTTCTTT	CASSPRDRDTEAFF
TRBJ2-1	TRBV30	TRBD2	once	TGTGCCTGGGGACTAGCGGGAGAAGTCGAGCAGTTCTTC	CAWGLAGEVEQFF
TRBJ2-7	TRBV7-9	-	-	TGTGCCAGCAGCTTAGAGGTATTTCCTTACGAGCAGTACTTC	CASSLEVFPYEQYF
TRBJ1-1	TRBV27	TRBD1	-	TGTGCCAGCAGCCTGGGACAGGGAGGCGCTGAAGCTTTCTTT	CASSLGQGGAEAFF
TRBJ1-1	TRBV28	-	many	TGTGCCAGCAGTTTCTGGAACACTGAAGCTTTCTTT	CASSFWNTEAFF
TRBJ1-4	TRBV6-4	-	-	TGTGCCAGCAGTTATGGCGGAGCAACTAATGAAAAACTGTTTTTT	CASSYGGATNEKLFF
TRBJ1-4	TRBV4-2	TRBD1	-	TGTGCCAGCAGCCAAACGGACAGGGCGGACGAAAAACTGTTTTTT	CASSQTDRADEKLFF
TRBJ2-1	TRBV20-1	-	-	TGCAGTGCTGGGGCGACGGCCTCCTACAATGAGCAGTTCTTC	CSAGATASYNEQFF
TRBJ1-5	TRBV7-8	-	-	TGTGCCAGCAGCTGGGCGGGGGGCGTGGGTCAGCCCCAGCATTTT	CASSWAGGVGQPQHF
TRBJ2-5	TRBV27	-	-	TGTGCCAGCGGGGGAACAGCAATGCGGGCCCAGTACTTC	CASGGTAMRAQYF
TRBJ2-7	TRBV5-1	TRBD2	few	TGCGCCAGCAGACTAGCGGGAGCGGAGGAGCAGTACTTC	CASRLAGAEEQYF
TRBJ2-1	TRBV20-1	-	-	TGCAGTGCTGGACTTAGTCGGGATTACAATGAGCAGTTCTTC	CSAGLSRDYNEQFF
TRBJ1-1	TRBV14	-	-	TGTGCCAGCAGCACACGAATTAAACCCGGGAAAACGGACACTGAAGCTTTCTTT	CASSTRIKPGKTDTEAFF
TRBJ2-1	TRBV18	TRBD2	few	TGTGCCAGCTCGGGACTAGCGGGAGTCTGCAATGAGCAGTTCTTC	CASSGLAGVCNEQFF
TRBJ1-1	TRBV6-1	-	-	TGTGCCAGCACCCTCGGGGGATCGAGGGACACTGAAGCTTTCTTT	CASTLGGSRDTEAFF
TRBJ2-1	TRBV5-1	TRBD2	many	TGCGCCAGCAGCTTGGAGTTGGGTCGACTAGCGGGAGGGCCGGGGGACAATGAGCAGTTCTTC	CASSLELGRLAGGPGDNEQFF
TRBJ2-1	TRBV9	TRBD2	many	TGTGCCATTACGCGACTAGCGGGAGTAATCAATGAGCAGTTCTTC	CAITRLAGVINEQFF
TRBJ1-4	TRBV30	-	many	TGTGCCTGGAGTGACGGGCCGGCAACTAATGAAAAACTGTTTTTT	CAWSDGPATNEKLFF
TRBJ1-1	TRBV28	TRBD1	few	TGTGCCAGCGGTGCCCCGGGACAGCTTGAAGCTTTCTTT	CASGAPGQLEAFF
TRBJ2-7	TRBV28	-	-	TGTGCCAGCACCTCCGGGTCCCTTCCCTACGAGCAGTACTTC	CASTSGSLPYEQYF
TRBJ2-1	TRBV5-1	-	many	TGCGCCAGCAGCTTGGCCAAGGAACAGGGTAGATTTGTCAATGAGCAGTTCTTC	CASSLAKEQGRFVNEQFF
TRBJ2-3	TRBV20-1	-	many	TGCAGTGCTACGGGGCGGCCCCTCACGGATACGCAGTATTTT	CSATGRPLTDTQYF
TRBJ2-7	TRBV10-3	-	many	TGTGCCATCAGTGGACAGGAGAGAGGCTACGAGCAGTACTTC	CAISGQERGYEQYF
TRBJ2-2	TRBV9	-	few	TGTGCCAGCAGCTACGGGCAGCTAACCGGGGAGCTGTTTTTT	CASSYGQLTGELFF
TRBJ2-7	TRBV20-1	-	many	TGCAGTGCTAGGGACGGAGGCCGGCTGGGCTACGAGCAGTACTTC	CSARDGGRLGYEQYF
TRBJ1-2	TRBV2	-	many	TGTGCCAGCAGTGAAGCCTGGGCACAGCCTAACTATGGCTACACCTTC	CASSEAWAQPNYGYTF
TRBJ2-5	TRBV9	TRBD2	-	TGTGCCAGCAGCGAACGGACTAGCGGGAGTAATGAGCAGTACTTC	CASSERTSGSNEQYF
TRBJ1-3	TRBV30	-	many	TGTGCCTGGAGTGGGGTCACCATATATTTT	CAWSGVTIYF
TRBJ2-7	TRBV7-7	TRBD2	many	TGTGCTAGCAGCCCAAGCGGGGCAGGGTACGAGCAGTACTTC	CASSPSGAGYEQYF
TRBJ1-3	TRBV5-5	-	-	TGTGCCAGCAGCTTTATAACAGACTCTGGAAACACCATATATTTT	CASSFITDSGNTIYF
TRBJ1-4	TRBV5-1	-	-	TGCGCCAGCAGCTTGGAGGGAACCGGGGGTGAAAAACTGTTTTTT	CASSLEGTGGEKLFF
TRBJ2-2	TRBV7-9	-	many	TGTGCCAGCAGTGTTAGGACAGTGAACACCGGGGAGCTGTTTTTT	CASSVRTVNTGELFF
TRBJ2-3	TRBV30	-	few	TGTGCCTGGAGCAGGTCTTCCCCAGATACGCAGTATTTT	CAWSRSSPDTQYF
TRBJ2-7	TRBV28	-	-	TGTGCCAGCGGACTTTCCTACGAGCAGTACTTC	CASGLSYEQYF
TRBJ2-7	TRBV18	TRBD1	many	TGTGCCAGCTCACCACCGCCGACAGGGATGCCCTACGAGCAGTACTTC	CASSPPPTGMPYEQYF
TRBJ2-3	TRBV7-9	-	few	TGTGCCAGCAGTCTCATCTATGCAGATACGCAGTATTTT	CASSLIYADTQYF
TRBJ2-3	TRBV20-1	-	-	TGCAGTGCTAGAGATATCGATCGCACAGATACGCAGTATTTT	CSARDIDRTDTQYF
TRBJ1-2	TRBV7-2	-	-	TGTGCCAGCTCGCTGGGACCCTCGAGGTATGGCTACACCTTC	CASSLGPSRYGYTF
TRBJ1-5	TRBV2	-	many	TGTGCCAGCAGTGAAGGGCTGGTGGGGGGGAATCAGCCCCAGCATTTT	CASSEGLVGGNQPQHF